This TCR beta chain was retrieved from a study of Ad26.COV2.S vaccination and SARS-CoV-2 variants. General study points: Breadth measured for non-spike TCRs was similar across vaccine and placebo recipients.

As to treatment: some 19 received Ad26.COV2.S at low or high dose, single or two shots; roughly 5 received placebo; per-sample allocation not given. Samples were taken on day 63 after the first vaccine or placebo injection. Germline V gene sequence: CDR1 SGHTA, CDR2 FQGNSA. Between the trimmed V and J ends, which lost 6 bases and 4 bases, there was a span of 19 bases. The CDR3 extends over 15 amino acids. Regarding this clone: Its antigen is as yet unknown.

Here immunoSEQ multiplex PCR was the method, and the copy in TCRdb shows in-frame clones only, minus some. The sample records some 300,000 clones, around 84% being singletons. Sequencing was performed on peripheral blood, taken in a trial of Ad26.COV2.S vaccine versus placebo. This TCR was sampled from a person between 18 and 65 years old who received the Ad26.COV2.S COVID-19 vaccine or a placebo. The V and J genes are TRBV7-2 and TRBJ2-7; TRBD2 is a possible D gene (7 bases). CDR3 residues: CASRFKGGEVYEQYF. DNA for the CDR3: TGTGCCAGCAGATTTAAGGGGGGGGAGGTGTACGAGCAGTACTTC.